The next 19 T cell receptor beta chains were all read from a single sample in a study of human T cells and chemical hapten exposure. The template was total RNA from unfractionated whole blood. TCRdb reprocessed the 5' RACE reads via MiXCR and lists one record per CDR3 protein. The profile shows roughly 120,000 distinct CDR3 sequences, roughly a fifth of them singletons. The origin of the receptors is a human donor in good health.

The V call is TRBV27, the J call TRBJ2-3; 8 bases are shared with TRBD2. Looked up from germline, CDR1 is MNHEY and CDR2 is SMNVEV (reference sequence). Germline trimming cut 6 bases from V and 6 bases from J; bases unmatched to any gene: 2. CDR3 size: 12 residues. The CDR3 sequence: CASRSSGDTQYF. The CDR3 coding sequence is TGTGCCAGCAGATCTAGCGGGGATACGCAGTATTTT.

This chain connects TRBV3-1 to TRBJ1-3; no clear D. From germline, CDR1 is LGHDT and CDR2 YNNKEL (reference sequence). The CDR3 spans 14 residues. Trimming took 5 bases from V and 3 from J, leaving 11 bases between them. The CDR3 reads CASSFWTGGNTIYF. The DNA for the CDR3 is TGTGCCAGCAGCTTCTGGACTGGTGGAAACACCATATATTTT.

The gene calls are TRBV6-2 or TRBV6-3 and TRBJ2-5, with TRBD2 matching 10 bases. The germline CDR1 and CDR2 sequences are MNHEY and SVGEGT. After removal of 2 bases from V and 1 base from J, the junction contained 7 bases not matched to a gene. The CDR3 length is 17 residues. CDR3 loop: CASSYGGLANLQETQYF. CDR3 bases: TGTGCCAGCAGTTACGGGGGACTAGCGAACCTCCAAGAGACCCAGTACTTC.

The V call is TRBV6-1, the J call TRBJ1-2; no clear D. Looked up from germline, CDR1 is MNHNS and CDR2 is SASEGT. V shed 0 bases and J shed 4 bases, with 9 bases lying between them. This CDR3 has 14 amino acids. CDR3 bases: TGTGCCAGCAGTGAAGCCTGGGTTGGCTATGGCTACACCTTC. It yields the protein CASSEAWVGYGYTF.

V usage is TRBV6-5 and J usage is TRBJ2-4; 7 bases match TRBD2. Germline lookup yields CDR1 MNHEY and CDR2 SVGAGI. CDR3 length equals 14 residues. The V gene end was trimmed by 6 bases and the J gene end by 2 bases; junction bases not matched to a gene: 4. The DNA for the CDR3 is TGTGCCAGCAGGGTGACTAGCACCAAAAACATTCAGTACTTC. It yields the protein CASRVTSTKNIQYF.

This clonotype occurred a few times. CDR3 amino acids: CASSWQGTDYSNQPQHF. As DNA, the CDR3 is TGTGCCAGCAGTTGGCAGGGGACGGATTATAGCAATCAGCCCCAGCATTTT. V usage is TRBV28 and J usage is TRBJ1-5; a weak D match, TRBD1 (6 bases). Germline CDR1 and CDR2: MDHEN and SYDVKM. CDR3 length: 17 amino acids. Trimming took 4 bases from V and 0 from J, leaving 16 bases between them.

V is TRBV4-2 and J is TRBJ2-1, with 7 nucleotides matching TRBD2. V lost 0 bases and J lost 2; bases outside the gene matches: 7. Germline CDR1 LGHNA, CDR2 YNFKEQ. The CDR3 has 17 residues. The CDR3 nucleotides are TGTGCCAGCAGCCAAGATAGCAAGACTAGCACCTACAATGAGCAGTTCTTC. This codes for CASSQDSKTSTYNEQFF.

The chain combines TRBV29-1 with TRBJ2-5; D gene ambiguous. Trimming cost V 4 bases and J 4 bases, with 10 bases left between them. There are 12 residues in the CDR3. The germline gives CDR1 SQVTM, CDR2 ANQGSEA. CDR3: CSVGNGGETQYF. The CDR3 nucleotides are TGCAGCGTTGGTAACGGTGGAGAGACCCAGTACTTC.

This chain connects TRBV5-1 to TRBJ2-3, with D possibly matching TRBD2 (7 bases). Per the germline V gene, CDR1 is SGHRS and CDR2 is YFSETQ. Trimming cost V 3 bases and J 0 bases, with 14 bases left between them. This CDR3 has 16 amino acids. The CDR3 DNA reads as TGCGCCAGCAGCTCCGCGGGGGCACCTAGCACAGATACGCAGTATTTT. It translates to CASSSAGAPSTDTQYF.

The chain carries TRBV9 and TRBJ1-6; 9 bases line up with TRBD1. Unmatched junction bases numbered 6, after V lost 4 bases and J lost 7 bases. The CDR3 contains 15 residues. Germline V gives CDR1 SGDLS, CDR2 YYNGEE. This CDR3 reads CASSPTQGANSPLHF. Here the CDR3 DNA reads TGTGCCAGCAGCCCGACACAGGGGGCAAATTCACCCCTCCACTTT.

The sample holds a few counts of this clonotype. The chain combines TRBV12-3 or TRBV12-4 with TRBJ1-6, with D maybe TRBD1 (5 bases). This CDR3 has 13 amino acids. V was clipped by 5 bases and J by 6 bases, with 8 bases between them. CDR3 sequence: CASSRGPNSPLHF. The CDR3 DNA follows: TGTGCCAGCAGTAGGGGTCCTAATTCACCCCTCCACTTT.

This clonotype was counted a few times. J is TRBJ1-1 and V is TRBV11-2, with D uncertain. V gave up 4 bases and J gave up 3 bases, with 15 bases separating them. Germline lookup yields CDR1 SGHAT and CDR2 FQNNGV. The CDR3 has 15 residues. CDR3 sequence: CASSSEPAFYTEAFF. In nucleotides, the CDR3 is TGTGCCAGCAGCTCCGAGCCAGCCTTTTACACTGAAGCTTTCTTT.

This clonotype has more than one count but fewer than ten. The rearrangement joins TRBV12-3 or TRBV12-4 to TRBJ1-2; tentatively, D is TRBD1 (6 bases). V was pared by 4 bases and J by 0 bases, with 9 bases between. This CDR3 is 14 amino acids long. In DNA, the CDR3 is TGTGCCAGCAGTTCCACAGGGACTAACTATGGCTACACCTTC. Translating it yields CASSSTGTNYGYTF.

This clonotype was observed once. The gene calls are TRBV4-2 and TRBJ1-4; D remains ambiguous. Between the trimmed V and J ends, which lost 3 bases and 0 bases, there was a span of 8 bases. CDR3 size: 15 residues. Per germline, CDR1 LGHNA and CDR2 YNFKEQ. The CDR3 DNA is TGTGCCAGCAGCCATAGACAAGCAACTAATGAAAAACTGTTTTTT. Translated, it gives CASSHRQATNEKLFF.

In this sample, this clonotype turned up a few times. This rearrangement joins TRBV20-1 to TRBJ2-7, with 7 bases that match TRBD2. The CDR3 totals 13 residues. The V and J ends lost 3 bases and 2 bases, in that order; junction bases with no gene match: 4. Germline assignment: CDR1 DFQATT and CDR2 SNEGSKA (reference sequence). DNA for the CDR3: TGCAGTGCTAGCTCCAGCGGGACCTACGAGCAGTACTTC. This gives the protein CSASSSGTYEQYF.

The chain carries TRBV28 and TRBJ2-1, with D hard to call. Germline V gene sequence: CDR1 MDHEN, CDR2 SYDVKM. The CDR3 covers 15 residues. With 5 bases removed from V and 0 bases from J, the gap between germline ends came to 11 bases. Here the CDR3 reads CASSTASSSYNEQFF. The CDR3 DNA is TGTGCCAGCAGTACCGCAAGTAGCTCCTACAATGAGCAGTTCTTC.

V is TRBV27 and J is TRBJ2-1; TRBD1 aligns across 7 bases. This CDR3 comprises 14 residues. Germline loops: CDR1 MNHEY, CDR2 SMNVEV (reference sequence). The V gene end was trimmed by 5 bases and the J gene end by 5 bases; junction bases not matched to a gene: 6. The chain's CDR3 is CASSVDRPNNEQFF. CDR3 in DNA: TGTGCCAGCAGTGTGGACAGGCCGAACAATGAGCAGTTCTTC.

This clonotype has just a few counts. The rearrangement joins TRBV19 to TRBJ2-2; D remains unclear. The CDR3 sequence is 14 residues long. Looked up from germline, CDR1 is LNHDA and CDR2 is SQIVND (reference sequence). V was cut by 7 bases and J by 0 bases, with 9 bases left in between. The CDR3 bases are TGTGCCAGTAACCACATCGCGAACACCGGGGAGCTGTTTTTT. It yields the protein CASNHIANTGELFF.

The rearrangement links TRBV20-1 to TRBJ2-7, with TRBD2 matching 9 bases. The CDR3 sequence is 16 residues long. Germline V gene data show CDR1 as DFQATT and CDR2 as SNEGSKA (reference sequence). J was trimmed by 2 bases and V by 3 bases; bases with no gene match: 11. This CDR3 reads CSASGILAGTPYEQYF. CDR3 sequence (DNA): TGCAGTGCTAGCGGGATACTAGCGGGCACACCCTACGAGCAGTACTTC.